This T cell receptor beta chain was observed in a study of blood T cell repertoires in COVID-19. Per the original methods: Amplification with reference gene primers provided the estimates of nucleated cell counts. Data came from immunoSEQ multiplex PCR; TCRdb stores just in-frame clones and leaves some out. The V and J calls and clone size were taken over from that table, and D and trimming were inferred from the DNA. This sample has 150,000 or so clones, with about 86% found just once. This clonotype was obtained from a man between 50 and 59 years old with active or convalescent COVID-19. Material: peripheral blood.

The CDR3 nucleotides read TGCGCCAGCAGTCAAAACAGTGAGAGCTCTGGAAACACCATATATTTT. It translates to CASSQNSESSGNTIYF. The J gene is TRBJ1-3, the V gene TRBV23-1; D remains unclear. TRBV23-1 belongs to the ORF category, with a function that is uncertain. CDR3 size: 16 residues. Trimming shortened V by 2 bases and J by 0 bases, and 11 bases separated the two germline ends.